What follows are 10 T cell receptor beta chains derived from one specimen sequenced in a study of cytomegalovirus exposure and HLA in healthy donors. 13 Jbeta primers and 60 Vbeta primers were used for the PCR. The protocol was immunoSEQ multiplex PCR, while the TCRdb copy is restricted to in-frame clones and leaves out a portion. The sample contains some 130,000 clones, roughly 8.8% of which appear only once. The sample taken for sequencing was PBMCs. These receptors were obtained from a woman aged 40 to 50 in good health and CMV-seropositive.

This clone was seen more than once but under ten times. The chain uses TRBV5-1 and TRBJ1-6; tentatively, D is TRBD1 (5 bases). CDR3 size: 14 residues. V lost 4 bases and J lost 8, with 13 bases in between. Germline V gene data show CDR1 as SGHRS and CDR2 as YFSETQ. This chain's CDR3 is CASSLGQRDSPLHF. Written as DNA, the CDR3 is TGCGCCAGCAGCCTGGGGCAGAGGGATTCACCCCTCCACTTT.

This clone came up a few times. Here the CDR3 reads CASSYWGGANEQFF. CDR3 in DNA: TGTGCCAGCAGTTACTGGGGTGGGGCCAATGAGCAGTTCTTC. V and J are TRBV6-5 and TRBJ2-1; a weak D match, TRBD1 (5 bases). Trimming stripped 1 base from V and 6 bases from J, with 10 bases between. The CDR3 consists of 14 residues. From germline, CDR1 is MNHEY and CDR2 SVGAGI.

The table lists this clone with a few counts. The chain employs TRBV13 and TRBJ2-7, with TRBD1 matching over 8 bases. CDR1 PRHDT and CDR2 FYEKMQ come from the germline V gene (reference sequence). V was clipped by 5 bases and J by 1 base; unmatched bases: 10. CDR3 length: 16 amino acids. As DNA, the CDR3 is TGTGCCAGCAGCACGCGGACAGGGCCTACGTCCTACGAGCAGTACTTC. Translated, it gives CASSTRTGPTSYEQYF.

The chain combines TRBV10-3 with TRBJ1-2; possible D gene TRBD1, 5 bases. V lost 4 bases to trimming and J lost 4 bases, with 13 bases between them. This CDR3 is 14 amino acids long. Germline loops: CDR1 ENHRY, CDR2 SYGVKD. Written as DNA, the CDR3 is TGTGCCATCAGTGCCGGGACTCTTGGCTATGGCTACACCTTC. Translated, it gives CAISAGTLGYGYTF.

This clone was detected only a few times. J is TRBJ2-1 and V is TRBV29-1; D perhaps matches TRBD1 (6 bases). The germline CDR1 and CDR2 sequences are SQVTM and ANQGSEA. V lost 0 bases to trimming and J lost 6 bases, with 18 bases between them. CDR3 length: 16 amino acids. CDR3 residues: CSVEDVYRASGNEQFF. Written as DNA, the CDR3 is TGCAGCGTTGAAGATGTCTACAGGGCGAGTGGCAATGAGCAGTTCTTC.

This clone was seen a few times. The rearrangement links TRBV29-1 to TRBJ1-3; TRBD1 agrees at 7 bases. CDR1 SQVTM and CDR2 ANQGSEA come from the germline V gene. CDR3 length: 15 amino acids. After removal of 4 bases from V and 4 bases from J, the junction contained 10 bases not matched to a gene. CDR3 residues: CSVAKTGDVGNTIYF. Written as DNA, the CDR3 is TGCAGCGTTGCGAAAACAGGGGATGTAGGAAACACCATATATTTT.

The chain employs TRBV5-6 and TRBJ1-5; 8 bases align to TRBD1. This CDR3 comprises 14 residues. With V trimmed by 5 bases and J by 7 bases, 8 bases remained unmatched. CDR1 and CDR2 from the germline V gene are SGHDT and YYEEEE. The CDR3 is CASSTGGSGQPQHF. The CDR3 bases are TGTGCCAGCAGTACAGGGGGTTCTGGACAGCCCCAGCATTTT.

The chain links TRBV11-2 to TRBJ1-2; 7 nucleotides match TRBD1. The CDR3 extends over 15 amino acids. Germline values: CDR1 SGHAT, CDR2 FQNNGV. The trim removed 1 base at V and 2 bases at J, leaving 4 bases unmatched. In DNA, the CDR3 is TGTGCCAGCAGCTTAGGACAGGGAGTCAACTATGGCTACACCTTC. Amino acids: CASSLGQGVNYGYTF.

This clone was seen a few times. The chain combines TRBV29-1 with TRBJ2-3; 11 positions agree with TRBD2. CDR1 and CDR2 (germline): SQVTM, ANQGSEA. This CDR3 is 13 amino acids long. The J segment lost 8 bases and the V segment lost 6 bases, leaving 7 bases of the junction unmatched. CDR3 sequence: CSVLSGGAFTQYF. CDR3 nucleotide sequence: TGCAGCGTCCTTAGCGGGGGGGCATTTACGCAGTATTTT.

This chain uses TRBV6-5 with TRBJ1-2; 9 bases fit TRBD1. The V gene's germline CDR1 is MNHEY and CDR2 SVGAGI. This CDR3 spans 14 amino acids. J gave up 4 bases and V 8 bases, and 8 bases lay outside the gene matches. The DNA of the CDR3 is TGTGCCAGCGGAAACAGGGGGCTCGGCTATGGCTACACCTTC. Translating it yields CASGNRGLGYGYTF.